Presented here are 4 T cell receptor beta chains from one specimen sequenced in a study of T cell changes during pregnancy in multiple sclerosis. Sequenced by immunoSEQ multiplex PCR; TCRdb stores in-frame clones only, minus some. Of 57,000 or so clones listed, 88% are singletons. Specimen: peripheral blood, collected in the first trimester of pregnancy. These TCRs come from a female donor with multiple sclerosis, enrolled in a pregnancy study.

This clone has just one count. The V gene is TRBV5-1, the J gene TRBJ1-2, with D tentatively TRBD1 (6 bases). Germline CDR1 and CDR2: SGHRS and YFSETQ. The CDR3 contains 17 residues. V was shortened by 0 bases and J by 12 bases, with 27 bases between the two germline ends. This chain's CDR3 is CASSLEGGGAIRRGNTF. The DNA for the CDR3 is TGCGCCAGCAGCTTGGAGGGCGGGGGCGCGATTCGGAGGGGTAACACCTTC. Combining the CDR3 with reference TRBV5-1 and TRBJ1-2 gives the whole variable domain KAGVTQTPRYLIKTRGQQVTLSCSPISGHRSVSWYQQTPGQGLQFLFEYFSETQRNKGNFPGRFSGRQFSNSRSEMNVSTLELGDSALYLCASSLEGGGAIRRGNTFGSGTRLTVV.

This chain uses TRBV11-3 with TRBJ2-2; weak D call: TRBD2 (6 bases). The CDR3 sequence is 16 residues long. The V gene lost 0 bases and the J gene lost 4 bases, with 12 bases spanning the gap. Germline-derived CDR1 and CDR2 are SGHNT and YENEEA. CDR3 DNA sequence: TGTGCCAGCAGCTTAGATATTGAGGGAGGCACCGGGGAGCTGTTTTTT. Protein product: CASSLDIEGGTGELFF.

This rearrangement joins TRBV11-2 to TRBJ2-7; the D is unclear. V lost 0 bases to trimming and J lost 1 base, with 16 bases between them. In germline, CDR1 is SGHAT, CDR2 FQNNGV. The CDR3 is 17 amino acids. The CDR3: CASSLELVQISSYEQYF. CDR3 nucleotide sequence: TGTGCCAGCAGCTTAGAGCTGGTCCAGATTTCTTCCTACGAGCAGTACTTC.

V and J are TRBV5-1 and TRBJ1-1; weak D call: TRBD1 (5 bases). Germline assignment: CDR1 SGHRS and CDR2 YFSETQ. Trimming pared 5 bases from V and 4 bases from J, leaving 15 bases between. The CDR3 is made up of 14 amino acids. CDR3 DNA sequence: TGCGCCAGCAGTTTCGAAGGGGCCGGCACTGAAGCTTTCTTT. Amino acid sequence: CASSFEGAGTEAFF. Together with reference TRBV5-1 and TRBJ1-1, the CDR3 gives the full variable domain: KAGVTQTPRYLIKTRGQQVTLSCSPISGHRSVSWYQQTPGQGLQFLFEYFSETQRNKGNFPGRFSGRQFSNSRSEMNVSTLELGDSALYLCASSFEGAGTEAFFGQGTRLTVV.